The clone carrying this T cell receptor (beta chain) showed up many times. Its antigen is unknown. This sample stems from a study of regulatory T cells in long-lasting Graves disease. General study findings and limits: Analyses excluded thyroid tissue, covering peripheral blood alone.

Stated time point: persistent/refractory GD, antithyroid drugs over 5 years with positive TRAb. RNA from PBMCs was the source of the TCR library. Building the TCR beta libraries relied on iRepertoire HTBI primers, and CDR3 regions underwent Arm-PCR. TCRdb re-called the multiplex PCR reads through MiXCR, storing one row per CDR3 protein. The data show some 340,000 distinct CDR3 sequences, roughly 25% seen once. This CDR3 has 14 amino acids. V lost 4 bases, J lost 6 bases, and 19 bases lay in between. Germline lookup yields CDR1 DFQATT and CDR2 SNEGSKA (reference sequence). The sample here was peripheral blood mononuclear cells (PBMCs), taken when the disease was refractory, from a patient treated with antithyroid drugs. The chain employs TRBV20-1 and TRBJ2-7; possibly TRBD1 or TRBD2 for D (5 bases each). This clonotype originated in a woman aged 35 to 49 with Graves disease. The CDR3 region is CSATQTSGGSEQYF. DNA of the CDR3: TGCAGTGCTACGCAAACGAGTGGGGGTTCCGAGCAGTACTTC.